The clone carrying this T cell receptor (beta chain) was seen at least ten times. The antigen remains undetermined. The cDNA was synthesized by 5'RACE incorporating 10-nucleotide random UMIs. MiXCR was run by TCRdb on the 5' RACE reads, yielding one entry per CDR3 protein. The sample lists some 68,000 distinct CDR3 sequences; approximately 13% were seen once. The entry originates in a study of neurological immune-mediated disorders. Time point noted: longitudinal time-point 1 (baseline). General observations from the study: In HTLV-1-associated myelopathy, TCR clonal expansion was greatest, and in multiple sclerosis it was least, below healthy controls.

CDR1 and CDR2 (germline): SGHRS, YFSETQ. This CDR3 has 14 amino acids. V shed 0 bases and J shed 0 bases, with 5 bases lying between them. V usage is TRBV5-1 and J usage is TRBJ2-3; D gene unclear. Sequencing used PBMCs. The receptor was derived from a female donor with HTLV-1-associated myelopathy (HAM/TSP). The CDR3 DNA reads TGCGCCAGCAGCTTGGGCGTCAGCACAGATACGCAGTATTTT. Encoded protein: CASSLGVSTDTQYF.